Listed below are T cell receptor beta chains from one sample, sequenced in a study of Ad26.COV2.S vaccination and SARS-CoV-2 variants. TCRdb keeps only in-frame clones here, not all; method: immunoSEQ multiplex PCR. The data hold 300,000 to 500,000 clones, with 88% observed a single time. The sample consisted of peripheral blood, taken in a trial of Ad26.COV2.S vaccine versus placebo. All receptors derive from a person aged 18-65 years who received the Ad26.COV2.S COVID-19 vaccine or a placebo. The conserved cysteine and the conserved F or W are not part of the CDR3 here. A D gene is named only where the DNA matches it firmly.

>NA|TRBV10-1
ASSESGSDTQY
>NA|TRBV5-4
ASSETVQETPQY
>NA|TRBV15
ATSRTRQGPLYEQY
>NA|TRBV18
ASSPQQGGGYREQY
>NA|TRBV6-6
ASRTFEAGGI
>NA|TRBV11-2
ASSLPFRYGYT
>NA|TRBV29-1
SVETEQF
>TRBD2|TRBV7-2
ASSLVAGDTSYNEQF
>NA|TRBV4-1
ASSLRNSPLH
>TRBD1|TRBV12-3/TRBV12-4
ASSYNRGSYT
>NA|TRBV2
ASSDVQADEQF
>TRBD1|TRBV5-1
ASSLGQGARTEAF
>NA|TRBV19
ASSVDKSSYNEQF
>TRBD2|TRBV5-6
ASSWKAGGHRDEQF
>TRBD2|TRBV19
ASSIASGDTDTQY
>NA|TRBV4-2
ASSQVFLAAQDTQY
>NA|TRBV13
ASSLGQGGYT
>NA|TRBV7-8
ASSLAYTSEQY
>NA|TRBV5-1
ASSLEGSSGNEQF
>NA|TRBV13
ASSRRDSNQPQH
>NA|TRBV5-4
ASGFVAGLLVGELF
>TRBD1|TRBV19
ASSPGTGVEVAF
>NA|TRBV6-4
ASSDMAENTGELF
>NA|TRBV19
ASSEVRVQPQH
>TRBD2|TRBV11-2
ASSPTRLAGGEQF
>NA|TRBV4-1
ASSQQRGQLYEQY
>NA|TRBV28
ASRQDSATNEKLF
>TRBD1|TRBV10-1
ASSEFLDRANGYT
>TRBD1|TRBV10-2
ASSTDRGGTEAF
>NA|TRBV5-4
ASTPGPNYGYT
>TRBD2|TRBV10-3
AITPREGTGYEQY
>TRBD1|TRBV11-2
ASSLDRETGGHEQY
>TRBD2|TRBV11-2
ASSLAFGGYNEQF
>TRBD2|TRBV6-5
ASSYQRGAYEQY
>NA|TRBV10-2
ASSERHRVALSGANVLT
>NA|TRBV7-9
ASSRPGQPQH
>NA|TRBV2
ASNTGANYGYT
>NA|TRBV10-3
AISESTEDGYT
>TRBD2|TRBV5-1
ASSFGWRGDNEQF
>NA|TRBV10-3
AISDGGPSYEQY
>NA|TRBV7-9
ASSLARGDTQY
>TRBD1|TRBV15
ATSSTNRTGDTGELF
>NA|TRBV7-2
ASSLSGEGNTIY
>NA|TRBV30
AWSNRVERELF
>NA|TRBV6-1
ASSESGEGYT
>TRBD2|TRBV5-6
ASSGTSGGSTDTQY
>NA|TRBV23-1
ASSQGGTLTSNYGYT
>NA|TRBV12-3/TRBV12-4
ASSFGSPYEQY
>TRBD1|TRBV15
ATSRTPQGSGGLSYNSPLH
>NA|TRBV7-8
ASSFPGNYEQY
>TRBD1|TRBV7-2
ASLLQGPLSTEAF
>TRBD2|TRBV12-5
ASGLSGGYNEQF
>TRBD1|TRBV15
ATSTLRTTGDNQPQH
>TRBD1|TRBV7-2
ASSLVATGGFTEAF
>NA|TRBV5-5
ASSWGGATNEKLF
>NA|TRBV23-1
ASSMNTEAF
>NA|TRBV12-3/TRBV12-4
ASSPGVRLPLH
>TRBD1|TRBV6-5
ASRGRTGAEKLF
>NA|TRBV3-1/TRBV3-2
ASSSLGVQDTQY
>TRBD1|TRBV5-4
ASSRTGNTGELF